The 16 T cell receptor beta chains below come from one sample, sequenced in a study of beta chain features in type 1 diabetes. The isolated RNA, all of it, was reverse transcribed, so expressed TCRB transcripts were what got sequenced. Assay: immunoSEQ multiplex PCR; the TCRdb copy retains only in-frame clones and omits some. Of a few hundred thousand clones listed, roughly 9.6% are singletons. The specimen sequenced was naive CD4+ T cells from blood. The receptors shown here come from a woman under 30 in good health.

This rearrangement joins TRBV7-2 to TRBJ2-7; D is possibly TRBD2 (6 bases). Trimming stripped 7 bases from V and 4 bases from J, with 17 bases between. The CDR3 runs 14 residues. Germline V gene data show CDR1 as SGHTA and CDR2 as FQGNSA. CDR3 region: CASTQGGTLYEQYF. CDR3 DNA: TGTGCCAGCACTCAGGGCGGGACCCTTTACGAGCAGTACTTC.

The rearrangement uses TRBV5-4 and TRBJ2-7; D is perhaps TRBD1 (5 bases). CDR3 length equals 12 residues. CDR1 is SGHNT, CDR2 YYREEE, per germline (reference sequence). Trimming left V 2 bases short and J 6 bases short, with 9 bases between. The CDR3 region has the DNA TGTGCCAGCAGCTTAGCCCAGGGCGAGCAGTACTTC. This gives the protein CASSLAQGEQYF.

The CDR3 coding sequence is TGTGCCAGCAGTTTCCCTAACAGGGATGAGCAGTACTTC. Protein product: CASSFPNRDEQYF. The V and J genes are TRBV28 and TRBJ2-7; D might be TRBD1 (6 bases). The CDR3 is made up of 13 amino acids. Trimming cost V 3 bases and J 7 bases, with 13 bases left between them. Germline V CDR1 and CDR2: MDHEN, SYDVKM. The variable domain in full, with the rest retrieved from reference TRBV28 and TRBJ2-7, is DVKVTQSSRYLVKRTGEKVFLECVQDMDHENMFWYRQDPGLGLRLIYFSYDVKMKEKGDIPEGYSVSREKKERFSLILESASTNQTSMYLCASSFPNRDEQYFGPGTRLTVT.

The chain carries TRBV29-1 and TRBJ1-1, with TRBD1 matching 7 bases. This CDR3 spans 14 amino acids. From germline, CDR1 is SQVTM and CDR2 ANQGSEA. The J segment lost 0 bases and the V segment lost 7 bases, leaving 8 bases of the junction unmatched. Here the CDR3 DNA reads TGCAGCGCCTTGGATACAGGGGTGAACACTGAAGCTTTCTTT. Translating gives CSALDTGVNTEAFF.

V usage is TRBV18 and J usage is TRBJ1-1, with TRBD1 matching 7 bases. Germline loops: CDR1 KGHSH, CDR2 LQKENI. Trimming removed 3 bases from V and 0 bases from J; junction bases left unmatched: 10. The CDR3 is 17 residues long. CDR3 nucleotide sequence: TGTGCCAGCTCACCGGTAGGGGGACAGACTCTGAACACTGAAGCTTTCTTT. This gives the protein CASSPVGGQTLNTEAFF.

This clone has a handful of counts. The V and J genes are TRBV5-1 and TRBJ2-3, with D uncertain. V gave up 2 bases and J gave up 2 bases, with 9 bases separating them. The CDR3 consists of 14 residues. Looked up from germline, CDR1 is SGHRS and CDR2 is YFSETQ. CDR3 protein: CASSLTPFTDTQYF. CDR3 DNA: TGCGCCAGCAGCTTAACACCTTTCACAGATACGCAGTATTTT.

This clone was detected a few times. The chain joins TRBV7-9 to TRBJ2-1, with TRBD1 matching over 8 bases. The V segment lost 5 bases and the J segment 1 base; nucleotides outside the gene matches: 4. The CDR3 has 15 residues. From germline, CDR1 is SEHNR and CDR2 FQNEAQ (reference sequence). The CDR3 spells CASSQQGGSYNEQFF. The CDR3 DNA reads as TGTGCCAGCAGCCAACAGGGGGGATCCTACAATGAGCAGTTCTTC.

CDR3 loop: CAWSIGGSRIWTDTQYF. DNA of the CDR3: TGTGCCTGGAGTATTGGGGGGTCTCGTATTTGGACAGATACGCAGTATTTT. The chain uses TRBV30 and TRBJ2-3, with a weak D call TRBD2 (6 bases). This CDR3 spans 17 amino acids. Germline-derived CDR1 and CDR2 are GTSNPN and SVGIG (reference sequence). The V gene lost 2 bases and the J gene lost 3 bases, with 21 bases spanning the gap.

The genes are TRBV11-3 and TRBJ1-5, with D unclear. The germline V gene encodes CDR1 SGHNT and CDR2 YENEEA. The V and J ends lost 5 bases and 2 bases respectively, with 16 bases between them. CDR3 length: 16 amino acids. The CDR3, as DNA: TGTGCCAGCAGCCCATGCGGGGTGGGGTGCAATCAGCCCCAGCATTTT. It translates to CASSPCGVGCNQPQHF.

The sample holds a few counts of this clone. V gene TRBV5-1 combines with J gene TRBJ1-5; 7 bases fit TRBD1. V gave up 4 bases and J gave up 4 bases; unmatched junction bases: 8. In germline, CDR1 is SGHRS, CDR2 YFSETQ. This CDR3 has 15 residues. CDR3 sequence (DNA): TGCGCCAGCAGCCCCCTGGGACAGCGGAATCAGCCCCAGCATTTT. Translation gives CASSPLGQRNQPQHF.

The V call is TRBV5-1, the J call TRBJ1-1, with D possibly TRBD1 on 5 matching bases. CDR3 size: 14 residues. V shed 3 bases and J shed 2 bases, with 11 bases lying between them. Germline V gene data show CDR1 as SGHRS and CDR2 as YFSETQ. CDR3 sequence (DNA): TGCGCCAGCAGCTCATTGGACACAAACACTGAAGCTTTCTTT. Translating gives CASSSLDTNTEAFF.

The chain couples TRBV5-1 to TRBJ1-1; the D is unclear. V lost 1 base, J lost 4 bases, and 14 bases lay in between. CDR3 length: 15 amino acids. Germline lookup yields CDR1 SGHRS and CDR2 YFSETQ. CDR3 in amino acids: CASSLMSAVGTEAFF. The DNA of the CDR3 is TGCGCCAGCAGCTTGATGTCGGCGGTGGGCACTGAAGCTTTCTTT. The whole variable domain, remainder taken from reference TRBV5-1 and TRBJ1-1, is KAGVTQTPRYLIKTRGQQVTLSCSPISGHRSVSWYQQTPGQGLQFLFEYFSETQRNKGNFPGRFSGRQFSNSRSEMNVSTLELGDSALYLCASSLMSAVGTEAFFGQGTRLTVV.

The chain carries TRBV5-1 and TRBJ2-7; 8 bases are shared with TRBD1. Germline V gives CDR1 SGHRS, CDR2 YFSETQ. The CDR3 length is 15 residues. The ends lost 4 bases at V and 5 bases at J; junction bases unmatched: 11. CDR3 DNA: TGCGCCAGCAGCCCCACCGGACAGGGAGGACACGAGCAGTACTTC. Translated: CASSPTGQGGHEQYF.

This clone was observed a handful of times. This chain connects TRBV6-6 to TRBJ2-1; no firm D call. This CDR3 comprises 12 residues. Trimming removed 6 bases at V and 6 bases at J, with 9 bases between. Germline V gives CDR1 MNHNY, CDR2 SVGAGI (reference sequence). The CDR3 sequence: CASSPTSNEQFF. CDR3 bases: TGTGCCAGCAGCCCCACAAGCAATGAGCAGTTCTTC.

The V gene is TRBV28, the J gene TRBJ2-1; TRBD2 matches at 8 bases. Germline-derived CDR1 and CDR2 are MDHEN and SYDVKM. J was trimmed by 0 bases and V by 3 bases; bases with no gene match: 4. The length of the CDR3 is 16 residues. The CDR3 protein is CASSLGTRISYNEQFF. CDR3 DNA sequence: TGTGCCAGCAGTTTGGGGACTAGAATCTCCTACAATGAGCAGTTCTTC.

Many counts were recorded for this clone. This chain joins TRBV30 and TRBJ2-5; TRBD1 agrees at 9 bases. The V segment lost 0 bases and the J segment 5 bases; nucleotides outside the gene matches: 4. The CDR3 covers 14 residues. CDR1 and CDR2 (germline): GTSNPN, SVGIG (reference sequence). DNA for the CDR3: TGTGCCTGGAGTGTACCGGGGACAGGGGAGACCCAGTACTTC. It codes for CAWSVPGTGETQYF.